A single TCR beta chain is shown here with its context. These data belong to a study of CXCR3-negative and CXCR3-positive naive CD8 T cells. All TRB cDNA libraries came from 5' RACE performed with UMI labels. One entry per CDR3 protein, without DNA, is what TCRdb gives after re-calling the 5' RACE reads. This repertoire includes approximately 60,000 distinct CDR3 sequences. The CDR3 length is 13 residues. Germline CDR1 reads DFQATT; CDR2 reads SNEGSKA (reference sequence). The chain employs TRBV20-1 and TRBJ2-3; TCRdb's D call of TRBD1 is untestable without DNA. The sequenced material came from memory CD8+ T cells from blood. The TCR originated in a human donor in good health. Some clones in this sample may be carry-over from other donors' samples. CDR3 residues: CSAPSGVEDTQYF.